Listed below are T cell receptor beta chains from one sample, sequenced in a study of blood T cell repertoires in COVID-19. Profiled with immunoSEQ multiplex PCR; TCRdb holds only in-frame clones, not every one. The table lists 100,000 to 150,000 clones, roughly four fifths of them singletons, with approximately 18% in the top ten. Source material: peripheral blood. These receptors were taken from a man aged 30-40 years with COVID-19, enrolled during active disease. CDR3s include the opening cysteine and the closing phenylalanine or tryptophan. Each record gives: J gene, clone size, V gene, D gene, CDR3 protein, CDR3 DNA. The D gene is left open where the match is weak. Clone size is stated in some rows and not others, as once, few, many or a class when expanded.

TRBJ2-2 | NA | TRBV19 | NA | CASSLRAGTNTGELFF | TGTGCCAGTAGTTTACGAGCGGGCACGAACACCGGGGAGCTGTTTTTT
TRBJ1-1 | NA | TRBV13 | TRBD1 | CASSPDVGQGSYTEAFF | TGTGCCAGCAGTCCTGACGTGGGACAGGGGAGTTACACTGAAGCTTTCTTT
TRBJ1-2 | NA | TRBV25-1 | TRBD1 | CASSKAGGNYGYTF | TGTGCCAGCAGTAAGGCAGGGGGCAACTATGGCTACACCTTC
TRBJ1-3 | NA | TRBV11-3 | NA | CASSTLLTGIGNTIYF | TGTGCCAGCAGCACACTCTTAACAGGAATTGGAAACACCATATATTTT
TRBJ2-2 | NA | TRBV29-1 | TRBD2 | CSVVTSGGANTGELFF | TGCAGCGTTGTGACTAGCGGGGGGGCGAACACCGGGGAGCTGTTTTTT
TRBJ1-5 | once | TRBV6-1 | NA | CASSEALPGLKNQPQHF | TGTGCCAGCAGTGAAGCGCTACCGGGACTAAAGAATCAGCCCCAGCATTTT
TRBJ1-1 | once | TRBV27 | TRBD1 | CASSLTGRTEAFF | TGTGCCAGCAGTCTGACAGGGAGGACTGAAGCTTTCTTT
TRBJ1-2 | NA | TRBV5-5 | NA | CASSLGGLNYGYTF | TGTGCCAGCAGCTTGGGGGGGCTTAACTATGGCTACACCTTC
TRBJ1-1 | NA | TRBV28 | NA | CASSLERQAFF | TGTGCCAGCAGTTTGGAGCGGCAAGCTTTCTTT
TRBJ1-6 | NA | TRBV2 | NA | CASNPTGMYNSPLHF | TGTGCCAGCAACCCAACAGGGATGTATAATTCACCCCTCCACTTT
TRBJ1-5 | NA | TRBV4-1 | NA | CASSQEDNSNQPQHF | TGCGCCAGCAGCCAAGAGGACAATAGCAATCAGCCCCAGCATTTT